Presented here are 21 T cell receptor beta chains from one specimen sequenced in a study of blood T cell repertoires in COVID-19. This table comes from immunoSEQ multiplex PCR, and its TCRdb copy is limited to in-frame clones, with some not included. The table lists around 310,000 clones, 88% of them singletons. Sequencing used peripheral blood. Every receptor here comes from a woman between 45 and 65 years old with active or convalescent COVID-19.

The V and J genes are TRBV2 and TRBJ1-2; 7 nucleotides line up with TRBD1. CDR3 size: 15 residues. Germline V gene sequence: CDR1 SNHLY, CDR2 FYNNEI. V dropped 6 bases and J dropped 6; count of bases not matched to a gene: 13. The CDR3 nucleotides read TGTGCCAGCAGAGAGATCACCGGGACAGTTCATGGCTACACCTTC. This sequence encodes CASREITGTVHGYTF.

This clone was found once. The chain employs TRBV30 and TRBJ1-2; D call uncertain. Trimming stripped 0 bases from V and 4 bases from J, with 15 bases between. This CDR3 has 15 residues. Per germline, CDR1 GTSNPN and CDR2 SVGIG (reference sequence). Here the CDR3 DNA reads TGTGCCTGGAGTGTATCCCGGGAGCTGCCCTATGGCTACACCTTC. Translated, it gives CAWSVSRELPYGYTF.

Here the CDR3 reads CASREQGNQPQHF. The CDR3 DNA reads TGTGCCAGCAGAGAACAGGGAAATCAGCCCCAGCATTTT. The chain links TRBV2 to TRBJ1-5, with D possibly TRBD1 on 6 matching bases. CDR3 length: 13 residues. The V end was cut by 6 bases, the J end by 4 bases, with 10 bases between. The germline gives CDR1 SNHLY, CDR2 FYNNEI.

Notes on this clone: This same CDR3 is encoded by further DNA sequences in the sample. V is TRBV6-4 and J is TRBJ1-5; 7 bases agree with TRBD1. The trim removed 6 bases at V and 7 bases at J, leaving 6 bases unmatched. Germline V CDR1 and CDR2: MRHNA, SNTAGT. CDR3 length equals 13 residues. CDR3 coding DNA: TGTGCCAGCAGCCGAGACAGGGACCAGCCCCAGCATTTT. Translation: CASSRDRDQPQHF.

The CDR3 sequence is CATSRAREPLNTEAFF. Written as DNA, the CDR3 is TGTGCCACCAGCAGAGCTCGGGAACCCCTGAACACTGAAGCTTTCTTT. The J gene is TRBJ1-1, the V gene TRBV15; no clear D. The CDR3 covers 16 residues. Per germline, CDR1 LNHNV and CDR2 YYDKDF (reference sequence). Trimming removed 1 base from V and 0 bases from J, with 12 bases in between. Supplemented by reference TRBV15 and TRBJ1-1, the full variable domain reads DAMVIQNPRYQVTQFGKPVTLSCSQTLNHNVMYWYQQKSSQAPKLLFHYYDKDFNNEADTPDNFQSRRPNTSFCFLDIRSPGLGDTAMYLCATSRAREPLNTEAFFGQGTRLTVV.

CDR3 nucleotides: TGTGCCAGCAGTTACGCGACTAGCGGGAGTACCATCGAGCAGTACTTC. Amino acids: CASSYATSGSTIEQYF. The chain couples TRBV6-2 or TRBV6-3 to TRBJ2-7, with 12 nucleotides matching TRBD2. The CDR3 consists of 16 residues. The germline gives CDR1 MNHEY, CDR2 SVGEGT. Trimming removed 2 bases from V and 6 bases from J; junction bases left unmatched: 8.

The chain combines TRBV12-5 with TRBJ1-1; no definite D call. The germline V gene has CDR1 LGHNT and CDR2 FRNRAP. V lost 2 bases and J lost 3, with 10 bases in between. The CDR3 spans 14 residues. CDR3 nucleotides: TGTGCTAGTGGTTTGACCCTGACTCACACTGAAGCTTTCTTT. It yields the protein CASGLTLTHTEAFF.

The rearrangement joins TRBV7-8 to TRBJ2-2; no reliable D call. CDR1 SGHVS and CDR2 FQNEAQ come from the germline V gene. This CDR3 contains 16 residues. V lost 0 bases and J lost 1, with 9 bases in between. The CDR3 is CASSLAAVMNTGELFF. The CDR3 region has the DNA TGTGCCAGCAGCTTAGCGGCAGTAATGAACACCGGGGAGCTGTTTTTT.

The CDR3 spells CASSQGGQGDTEAFF. The CDR3 nucleotides are TGCGCCAGCAGCCAAGGGGGACAGGGAGACACTGAAGCTTTCTTT. V gene TRBV4-3 combines with J gene TRBJ1-1; the match to TRBD1 covers 9 bases. J lost 3 bases, V lost 1 base, and 3 bases had no gene match. The CDR3 consists of 15 residues. From germline, CDR1 is LGHNA and CDR2 YSLEER.

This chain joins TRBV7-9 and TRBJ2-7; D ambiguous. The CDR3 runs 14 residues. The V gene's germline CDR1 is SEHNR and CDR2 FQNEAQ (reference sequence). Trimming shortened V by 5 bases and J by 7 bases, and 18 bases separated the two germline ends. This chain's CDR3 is CASSPILGRREQYF. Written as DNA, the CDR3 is TGTGCCAGCAGCCCCATCCTTGGGCGTCGGGAGCAGTACTTC. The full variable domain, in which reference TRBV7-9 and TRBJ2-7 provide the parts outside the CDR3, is DTGVSQNPRHKITKRGQNVTFRCDPISEHNRLYWYRQTLGQGPEFLTYFQNEAQLEKSRLLSDRFSAERPKGSFSTLEIQRTEQGDSAMYLCASSPILGRREQYFGPGTRLTVT.

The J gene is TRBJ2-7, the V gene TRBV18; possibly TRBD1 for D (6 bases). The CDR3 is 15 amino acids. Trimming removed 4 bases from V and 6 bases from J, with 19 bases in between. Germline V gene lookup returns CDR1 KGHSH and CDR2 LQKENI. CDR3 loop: CASSLTGLGPGEQYF. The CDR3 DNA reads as TGTGCCAGCTCACTGACAGGCTTGGGACCTGGCGAGCAGTACTTC.

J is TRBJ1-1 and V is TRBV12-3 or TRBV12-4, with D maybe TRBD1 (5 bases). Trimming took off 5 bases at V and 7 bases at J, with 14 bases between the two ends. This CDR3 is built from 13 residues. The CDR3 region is CASSPRGRSEAFF. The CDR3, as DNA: TGTGCCAGCAGTCCTAGGGGAAGGAGTGAAGCTTTCTTT.

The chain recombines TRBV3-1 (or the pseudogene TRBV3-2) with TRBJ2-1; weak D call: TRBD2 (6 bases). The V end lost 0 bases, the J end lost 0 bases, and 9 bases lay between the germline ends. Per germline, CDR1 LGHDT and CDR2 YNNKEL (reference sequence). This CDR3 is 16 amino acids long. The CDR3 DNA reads TGTGCCAGCAGCCAAGACGCGGGGAGCTCCTACAATGAGCAGTTCTTC. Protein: CASSQDAGSSYNEQFF.

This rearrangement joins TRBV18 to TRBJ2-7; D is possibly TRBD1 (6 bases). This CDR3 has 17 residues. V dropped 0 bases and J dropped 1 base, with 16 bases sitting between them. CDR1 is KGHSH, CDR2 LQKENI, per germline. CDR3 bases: TGTGCCAGCTCACCACCTGAGGGACAAATGCGGTCCTACGAGCAGTACTTC. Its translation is CASSPPEGQMRSYEQYF.

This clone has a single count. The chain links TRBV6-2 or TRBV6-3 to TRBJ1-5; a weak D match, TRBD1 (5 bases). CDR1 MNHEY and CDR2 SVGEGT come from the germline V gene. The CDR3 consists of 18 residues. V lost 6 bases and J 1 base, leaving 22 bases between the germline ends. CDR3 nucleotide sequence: TGTGCCAGCAGCACCCTAACCGGACATGTTGGCAGCAATCAGCCCCAGCATTTT. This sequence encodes CASSTLTGHVGSNQPQHF.

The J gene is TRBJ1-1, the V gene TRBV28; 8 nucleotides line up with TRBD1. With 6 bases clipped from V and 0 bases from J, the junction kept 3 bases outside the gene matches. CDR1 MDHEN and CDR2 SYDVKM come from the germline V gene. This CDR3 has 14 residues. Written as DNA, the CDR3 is TGTGCCAGCAGAACAGGGGGGATGAACACTGAAGCTTTCTTT. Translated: CASRTGGMNTEAFF.

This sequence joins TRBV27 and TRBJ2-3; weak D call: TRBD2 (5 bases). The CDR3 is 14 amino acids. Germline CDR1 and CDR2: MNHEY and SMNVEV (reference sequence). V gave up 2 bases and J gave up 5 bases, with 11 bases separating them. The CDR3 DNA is TGTGCCAGCAGTTTAACGGGGAGAGGAGATACGCAGTATTTT. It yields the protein CASSLTGRGDTQYF.

The CDR3 nucleotides read TGTGCCAGCAGTTCTAGCGGGAGGGGAGATACGCAGTATTTT. As protein: CASSSSGRGDTQYF. The V call is TRBV28, the J call TRBJ2-3; TRBD2 aligns across 12 bases. V lost 4 bases, J lost 5 bases, and 1 base stayed unmatched. The CDR3 contains 14 residues. Germline V gives CDR1 MDHEN, CDR2 SYDVKM.

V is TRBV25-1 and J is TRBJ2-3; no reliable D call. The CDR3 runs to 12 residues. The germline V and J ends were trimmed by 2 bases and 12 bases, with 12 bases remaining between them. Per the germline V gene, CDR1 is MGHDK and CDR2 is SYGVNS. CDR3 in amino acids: CASSEGLYYQYF. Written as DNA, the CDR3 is TGTGCCAGCAGTGAAGGTCTTTACTATCAGTATTTT.

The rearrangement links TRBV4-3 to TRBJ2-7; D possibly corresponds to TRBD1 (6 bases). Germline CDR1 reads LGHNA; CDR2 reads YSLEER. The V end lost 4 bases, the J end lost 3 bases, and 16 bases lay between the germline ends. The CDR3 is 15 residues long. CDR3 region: CASSRGGHNLYEQYF. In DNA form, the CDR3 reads TGCGCCAGCAGCCGAGGGGGACATAACCTCTACGAGCAGTACTTC.

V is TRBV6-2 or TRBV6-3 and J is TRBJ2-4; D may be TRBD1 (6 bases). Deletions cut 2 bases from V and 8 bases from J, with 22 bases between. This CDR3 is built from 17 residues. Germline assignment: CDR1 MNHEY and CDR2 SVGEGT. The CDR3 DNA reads TGTGCCAGCAGTTACCCTGAAGAACAGGGTAATCGGGACATTCAGTACTTC. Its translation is CASSYPEEQGNRDIQYF.